What follows are 19 T cell receptor beta chains derived from one specimen sequenced in a study of cytomegalovirus exposure and HLA in healthy donors. It was with 60 Vbeta and 13 Jbeta primers that the PCR ran. Here immunoSEQ multiplex PCR was the method, and the copy in TCRdb shows in-frame clones only, minus some. This sample yields about 160,000 clones, of which 75% to 90% are seen a single time; 1.2% belongs to the top ten. Sequenced sample: PBMCs. All receptors derive from a boy aged 2-15 years in good health and CMV-seronegative.

The chain is built from TRBV11-2 and TRBJ2-7; possibly TRBD2 for D (6 bases). This CDR3 spans 15 amino acids. The V end lost 5 bases, the J end lost 1 base, and 15 bases lay between the germline ends. CDR1 is SGHAT and CDR2 is FQNNGV in the germline V gene. CDR3 DNA: TGTGCCAGCAGCACAAACCCGGGACTTTCCTACGAGCAGTACTTC. Its translation is CASSTNPGLSYEQYF.

This chain links TRBV14 with TRBJ2-2; D is perhaps TRBD1 (6 bases). Germline V lookup: CDR1 SGHDN, CDR2 FVKESK. The length of the CDR3 is 14 residues. V lost 4 bases and J 4 bases, leaving 10 bases between the germline ends. CDR3 nucleotides: TGTGCCAGCAGCCGAAGGACAGCCACCGGGGAGCTGTTTTTT. Protein: CASSRRTATGELFF. The whole variable domain, remainder taken from reference TRBV14 and TRBJ2-2, is EAGVTQFPSHSVIEKGQTVTLRCDPISGHDNLYWYRRVMGKEIKFLLHFVKESKQDESGMPNNRFLAERTGGTYSTLKVQPAELEDSGVYFCASSRRTATGELFFGEGSRLTVL.

The count of this clone is one. The chain links TRBV28 to TRBJ2-7; 7 nucleotides align to TRBD2. Germline values: CDR1 MDHEN, CDR2 SYDVKM. Trimming cost V 3 bases and J 3 bases; bases outside gene matches: 5. This CDR3 is built from 14 residues. The CDR3 DNA reads TGTGCCAGCAGTTTGCCTAGCGGTGGCTACGAGCAGTACTTC. Residues: CASSLPSGGYEQYF. Variable domain in full (rest from reference TRBV28 and TRBJ2-7): DVKVTQSSRYLVKRTGEKVFLECVQDMDHENMFWYRQDPGLGLRLIYFSYDVKMKEKGDIPEGYSVSREKKERFSLILESASTNQTSMYLCASSLPSGGYEQYFGPGTRLTVT.

This chain joins TRBV7-2 and TRBJ1-5; 7 nucleotides line up with TRBD1. V was pared by 4 bases and J by 5 bases, with 2 bases of the junction left unmatched. Germline CDR1 and CDR2: SGHTA and FQGNSA. The CDR3 totals 13 residues. The CDR3 bases are TGTGCCAGCAGCTACACAGGGGATCAGCCCCAGCATTTT. Its protein product is CASSYTGDQPQHF.

This chain uses TRBV2 with TRBJ1-1, with a tentative D call TRBD1 (5 bases). Germline V gives CDR1 SNHLY, CDR2 FYNNEI. This CDR3 region has 13 residues. Trimming left V 2 bases short and J 1 base short, with 5 bases between. DNA of the CDR3: TGTGCCAGCAGTGAAAGGGGGAACACTGAAGCTTTCTTT. Protein: CASSERGNTEAFF.

The count of this clone is one. The chain carries TRBV7-8 and TRBJ1-1; no clear D gene. V was cut by 2 bases and J by 4 bases, with 14 bases left in between. Per germline, CDR1 SGHVS and CDR2 FQNEAQ. The CDR3 loop spans 15 amino acids. The CDR3 DNA sequence: TGTGCCAGCAGCTTATCAGCCACGTCGGGCACTGAAGCTTTCTTT. As protein: CASSLSATSGTEAFF.

The V call is TRBV9, the J call TRBJ1-5, with 10 bases that match TRBD1. The V and J ends lost 3 bases and 1 base, in that order; junction bases with no gene match: 7. This CDR3 spans 17 amino acids. Germline assignment: CDR1 SGDLS and CDR2 YYNGEE. The CDR3 sequence is CASSADRGRRSNQPQHF. The CDR3 bases are TGTGCCAGCAGCGCCGACAGGGGGCGGAGGAGCAATCAGCCCCAGCATTTT. The full variable domain, its missing parts supplied by reference TRBV9 and TRBJ1-5, is DSGVTQTPKHLITATGQRVTLRCSPRSGDLSVYWYQQSLDQGLQFLIQYYNGEERAKGNILERFSAQQFPDLHSELNLSSLELGDSALYFCASSADRGRRSNQPQHFGDGTRLSIL.

The chain joins TRBV2 to TRBJ1-1; D is unresolved. V was pared by 3 bases and J by 8 bases, with 13 bases between. Germline loops: CDR1 SNHLY, CDR2 FYNNEI. This CDR3 is 13 amino acids long. The CDR3 loop is CASSDDTALEAFF. CDR3 DNA: TGTGCCAGCAGTGATGACACAGCCCTAGAAGCTTTCTTT.

The chain carries TRBV30 and TRBJ2-2; 7 bases map to TRBD2. V lost 2 bases, J lost 6 bases, and 9 bases stayed unmatched. Looked up from germline, CDR1 is GTSNPN and CDR2 is SVGIG (reference sequence). There are 15 residues in the CDR3. This chain's CDR3 is CAWSRREIGAGELFF. The CDR3, as DNA: TGTGCCTGGAGTCGGCGGGAGATCGGGGCCGGGGAGCTGTTTTTT.

V gene TRBV19 combines with J gene TRBJ2-3, with 8 bases matching TRBD1. In germline, CDR1 is LNHDA, CDR2 SQIVND (reference sequence). V dropped 4 bases and J dropped 5; count of bases not matched to a gene: 5. The CDR3 totals 14 residues. For the CDR3, the DNA is TGTGCCAGTAGTAATCAGGGGGCGGGAGATACGCAGTATTTT. Protein sequence: CASSNQGAGDTQYF. Together with reference TRBV19 and TRBJ2-3, the CDR3 gives the full variable domain: DGGITQSPKYLFRKEGQNVTLSCEQNLNHDAMYWYRQDPGQGLRLIYYSQIVNDFQKGDIAEGYSVSREKKESFPLTVTSAQKNPTAFYLCASSNQGAGDTQYFGPGTRLTVL.

V gene TRBV7-9 combines with J gene TRBJ1-4, with D possibly TRBD1 on 5 matching bases. V lost 1 base to trimming and J lost 5 bases, with 8 bases between them. CDR1 is SEHNR, CDR2 FQNEAQ, per germline (reference sequence). This CDR3 comprises 14 residues. CDR3 sequence: CASSLVGANEKLFF. CDR3 DNA sequence: TGTGCCAGCAGCTTAGTTGGGGCCAATGAAAAACTGTTTTTT.

J is TRBJ2-1 and V is TRBV19; 12 nucleotides align to TRBD2. Germline V gene sequence: CDR1 LNHDA, CDR2 SQIVND (reference sequence). With 4 bases clipped from V and 6 bases from J, the junction kept 4 bases outside the gene matches. The CDR3 length is 15 residues. The CDR3: CASSTGTSGFNEQFF. The DNA for the CDR3 is TGTGCCAGTAGTACTGGGACTAGCGGGTTCAATGAGCAGTTCTTC.

The rearrangement joins TRBV13 to TRBJ1-5; 10 bases agree with TRBD1. The V and J ends lost 1 base and 6 bases, in that order; junction bases with no gene match: 12. Per germline, CDR1 PRHDT and CDR2 FYEKMQ (reference sequence). This CDR3 spans 18 amino acids. In DNA, the CDR3 is TGTGCCAGCAGCTTAGTGTGTAGAGGACAGGGGGGTACTCAGCCCCAGCATTTT. Translated, it gives CASSLVCRGQGGTQPQHF.

The rearrangement uses TRBV11-2 and TRBJ2-1, with 10 positions matching TRBD2. The ends lost 0 bases at V and 14 bases at J; junction bases unmatched: 13. Germline lookup yields CDR1 SGHAT and CDR2 FQNNGV. This CDR3 is built from 16 residues. In DNA, the CDR3 is TGTGCCAGCAGCTTAGATTGGGAGCGGGGGGGCCTCGGAGAGTTCTTC. It yields the protein CASSLDWERGGLGEFF.

The chain combines TRBV4-3 with TRBJ2-4; no firm D call. This CDR3 is 15 amino acids long. From germline, CDR1 is LGHNA and CDR2 YSLEER. Trimming removed 1 base from V and 0 bases from J, with 7 bases in between. The CDR3 nucleotides are TGCGCCAGCAGCCAAGGAGGTCTAGCCAAAAACATTCAGTACTTC. This codes for CASSQGGLAKNIQYF.

The chain couples TRBV5-6 to TRBJ2-7; D gene uncertain. V was pared by 5 bases and J by 5 bases, with 14 bases between. This CDR3 has 13 residues. Germline loops: CDR1 SGHDT, CDR2 YYEEEE. CDR3 residues: CASSLKVRDEQYF. CDR3 nucleotides: TGTGCCAGCAGTCTAAAAGTTCGCGACGAGCAGTACTTC.

The rearrangement links TRBV15 to TRBJ2-7; maybe TRBD2 (6 bases). Deletions cut 3 bases from V and 6 bases from J, with 18 bases between. Germline V gene data show CDR1 as LNHNV and CDR2 as YYDKDF (reference sequence). This CDR3 has 15 amino acids. CDR3 sequence (DNA): TGTGCCACCAGCAGTGACACAGCGGGCTACGCCGAGCAGTACTTC. Its protein product is CATSSDTAGYAEQYF.

The sample holds one count of this clone. The chain recombines TRBV6-4 with TRBJ1-2; D might be TRBD1 (6 bases). In germline, CDR1 is MRHNA, CDR2 SNTAGT. Trimming took 6 bases from V and 7 from J, leaving 18 bases between them. This CDR3 spans 14 amino acids. Written as DNA, the CDR3 is TGTGCCAGCAGCGCCGGGACATCCACAGGTGGCTACACCTTC. Amino acids: CASSAGTSTGGYTF.

This sequence joins TRBV30 and TRBJ1-5; 8 bases line up with TRBD1. The CDR3 contains 16 residues. Trimming at V came to 2 bases and at J to 3 bases, leaving 9 bases not matched to a gene. CDR1 and CDR2 from the germline V gene are GTSNPN and SVGIG (reference sequence). The CDR3 DNA reads as TGTGCCTGGAGTTTGGGGACCAGGGGGCTCAATCAGCCCCAGCATTTT. This gives the protein CAWSLGTRGLNQPQHF.